A selection of T cell receptor beta chains follows, all from one sample in a study of blood T cell repertoires in COVID-19. Clones were sequenced by immunoSEQ multiplex PCR, and TCRdb holds only the in-frame ones, with some missing. The repertoire holds over 130,000 clones, with 70% to 90% as singletons. The sequenced sample consisted of peripheral blood. These receptors originate from a man aged 50 to 60 with acute or convalescent COVID-19. CDR3s include the opening cysteine and the closing phenylalanine or tryptophan. The D gene is left open where the match is weak. Size tells how often a clone was seen (once, few, many) or the class of an expanded clone, and some rows leave it out.

V: TRBV5-4; length: 16; size: NA; J: TRBJ1-1; D: NA; CDR3: CASSLIWGGMNTEAFF; DNA: TGTGCCAGCAGCTTGATTTGGGGCGGGATGAACACTGAAGCTTTCTTT
V: TRBV7-8; length: 16; size: once; J: TRBJ2-7; D: TRBD2; CDR3: CASSLAASSGAYEQYF; DNA: TGTGCCAGCAGCTTAGCAGCCTCTAGCGGAGCCTACGAGCAGTACTTC
V: TRBV28; length: 11; size: NA; J: TRBJ1-1; D: NA; CDR3: CASRGGTEAFF; DNA: TGTGCCAGCAGGGGGGGCACTGAAGCTTTCTTT
V: TRBV5-4; length: 13; size: NA; J: TRBJ2-7; D: NA; CDR3: CASSYRPTYEQYF; DNA: TGTGCCAGCAGCTACAGGCCAACCTACGAGCAGTACTTC
V: TRBV10-1; length: 15; size: NA; J: TRBJ2-4; D: TRBD2; CDR3: CASSPGRGTKNIQYF; DNA: TGCGCCAGCAGTCCCGGGAGGGGAACCAAAAACATTCAGTACTTC
V: TRBV5-1; length: 14; size: NA; J: TRBJ1-2; D: NA; CDR3: CASSLGQTSYGYTF; DNA: TGCGCCAGCAGCTTGGGACAAACCAGCTATGGCTACACCTTC
V: TRBV13; length: 15; size: NA; J: TRBJ1-1; D: NA; CDR3: CASSARWELNTEAFF; DNA: TGTGCCAGCAGCGCCCGTTGGGAGCTGAACACTGAAGCTTTCTTT
V: TRBV2; length: 11; size: NA; J: TRBJ2-1; D: NA; CDR3: CASSEPPRLFF; DNA: TGTGCCAGCAGTGAACCTCCCCGTCTGTTCTTC
V: TRBV10-3; length: 14; size: NA; J: TRBJ1-2; D: NA; CDR3: CAISDLKGREGYTF; DNA: TGTGCCATCAGTGATCTTAAGGGCCGGGAGGGCTACACCTTC
V: TRBV15; length: 15; size: NA; J: TRBJ1-5; D: NA; CDR3: CATSRETGLGQPQHF; DNA: TGTGCCACCAGCAGAGAAACAGGTTTGGGTCAGCCCCAGCATTTT
V: TRBV11-3; length: 15; size: NA; J: TRBJ2-1; D: NA; CDR3: CASSLSGQNYNEQFF; DNA: TGTGCCAGCAGCTTGTCAGGACAGAACTACAATGAGCAGTTCTTC
V: TRBV18; length: 14; size: NA; J: TRBJ1-2; D: TRBD1; CDR3: CASSEGQGFYGYTF; DNA: TGTGCCAGCTCTGAAGGACAGGGCTTTTATGGCTACACCTTC
V: TRBV10-3; length: 15; size: NA; J: TRBJ1-4; D: NA; CDR3: CAISDQSSTNEKLFF; DNA: TGTGCCATCAGTGACCAGTCATCAACTAATGAAAAACTGTTTTTT
V: TRBV6-5; length: 14; size: NA; J: TRBJ2-2; D: TRBD1; CDR3: CASWAGGNTGELFF; DNA: TGTGCCAGCTGGGCAGGGGGGAACACCGGGGAGCTGTTTTTT
V: TRBV28; length: 15; size: NA; J: TRBJ1-2; D: NA; CDR3: CASSLLGAAFYGYTF; DNA: TGTGCCAGCAGTTTATTAGGGGCAGCCTTCTATGGCTACACCTTC
V: TRBV7-6; length: 16; size: NA; J: TRBJ2-1; D: TRBD2; CDR3: CASSLGVAGGDNEQFF; DNA: TGTGCCAGCAGCTTAGGGGTAGCGGGGGGGGACAATGAGCAGTTCTTC
V: TRBV4-1; length: 12; size: few; J: TRBJ1-1; D: TRBD1; CDR3: CASSVGTGQAFF; DNA: TGCGCCAGCAGTGTGGGGACAGGACAAGCTTTCTTT
V: TRBV5-1; length: 16; size: NA; J: TRBJ1-1; D: NA; CDR3: CASSSGPSGLNTEAFF; DNA: TGCGCCAGCAGCTCGGGGCCTAGCGGCCTGAACACTGAAGCTTTCTTT
V: TRBV27; length: 12; size: NA; J: TRBJ1-6; D: NA; CDR3: CASGMTVSPLHF; DNA: TGTGCCAGCGGGATGACAGTTTCACCCCTCCACTTT
V: TRBV11-3; length: 15; size: NA; J: TRBJ2-1; D: TRBD1; CDR3: CASSLAPTGFNEQFF; DNA: TGTGCCAGCAGCTTAGCACCGACAGGGTTTAATGAGCAGTTCTTC
V: TRBV12-3/TRBV12-4; length: 12; size: few; J: TRBJ1-1; D: NA; CDR3: CASSFSDSEAFF; DNA: TGTGCCAGCAGTTTCTCCGACAGTGAAGCTTTCTTT
V: TRBV7-2; length: 15; size: NA; J: TRBJ2-3; D: TRBD2; CDR3: CASSRTSGSTDTQYF; DNA: TGTGCCAGCAGCAGGACTAGCGGGAGCACAGATACGCAGTATTTT
V: TRBV3-1/TRBV3-2; length: 15; size: NA; J: TRBJ1-5; D: TRBD1; CDR3: CASSQGDRGNQPQHF; DNA: TGTGCCAGCAGCCAGGGTGACAGGGGCAATCAGCCCCAGCATTTT
V: TRBV9; length: 15; size: NA; J: TRBJ2-3; D: TRBD1; CDR3: CASSVVGQGSDTQYF; DNA: TGTGCCAGCAGCGTAGTAGGACAGGGCTCAGATACGCAGTATTTT
V: TRBV6-1; length: 14; size: NA; J: TRBJ1-2; D: TRBD1; CDR3: CASSDTGQVHGYTF; DNA: TGTGCCAGCAGTGATACAGGACAGGTTCATGGCTACACCTTC
V: TRBV5-1; length: 14; size: NA; J: TRBJ2-2; D: NA; CDR3: CASSLTGEAGELFF; DNA: TGCGCCAGCAGCTTGACAGGGGAGGCCGGGGAGCTGTTTTTT
V: TRBV7-8; length: 16; size: NA; J: TRBJ2-5; D: TRBD2; CDR3: CASSLEPSGGQETQYF; DNA: TGTGCCAGCAGCTTAGAGCCTAGCGGGGGCCAAGAGACCCAGTACTTC
V: TRBV27; length: 14; size: NA; J: TRBJ2-1; D: NA; CDR3: CASSLSGFSGEQFF; DNA: TGTGCCAGCAGTTTATCAGGTTTTAGCGGCGAGCAGTTCTTC
V: TRBV11-3; length: 17; size: NA; J: TRBJ2-4; D: TRBD2; CDR3: CASSQGLAGLAKNIQYF; DNA: TGTGCCAGCAGCCAAGGACTAGCGGGGTTAGCCAAAAACATTCAGTACTTC
V: TRBV5-1; length: 18; size: NA; J: TRBJ2-2; D: TRBD1; CDR3: CASSLPQGAFTNTGELFF; DNA: TGCGCCAGCAGCTTGCCACAGGGGGCCTTCACGAACACCGGGGAGCTGTTTTTT
V: TRBV11-3; length: 16; size: NA; J: TRBJ1-2; D: NA; CDR3: CASSVPGGHLNYGYTF; DNA: TGTGCCAGCAGCGTACCGGGGGGACATCTGAACTATGGCTACACCTTC
V: TRBV9; length: 17; size: NA; J: TRBJ2-3; D: TRBD2; CDR3: CASSVALQAGATDTQYF; DNA: TGTGCCAGCAGCGTAGCTTTACAAGCGGGGGCAACAGATACGCAGTATTTT
V: TRBV6-5; length: 12; size: NA; J: TRBJ2-1; D: NA; CDR3: CASSSSLNEQFF; DNA: TGTGCCAGCAGTTCCAGTCTCAATGAGCAGTTCTTC
V: TRBV4-1; length: 15; size: NA; J: TRBJ2-2; D: TRBD1; CDR3: CASRLTGGKTGELFF; DNA: TGCGCCAGCAGGTTAACAGGGGGCAAAACCGGGGAGCTGTTTTTT
V: TRBV9; length: 15; size: NA; J: TRBJ2-1; D: NA; CDR3: CASSVARTLGDEQFF; DNA: TGTGCCAGCAGCGTAGCTAGAACCCTTGGCGATGAGCAGTTCTTC
V: TRBV27; length: 16; size: NA; J: TRBJ2-3; D: TRBD2; CDR3: CASSWGGSGTTDTQYF; DNA: TGTGCCAGCAGTTGGGGTGGTAGCGGGACCACAGATACGCAGTATTTT
V: TRBV19; length: 14; size: NA; J: TRBJ2-5; D: NA; CDR3: CASRKDGGSETQYF; DNA: TGTGCCAGTAGGAAGGACGGGGGTTCAGAGACCCAGTACTTC
V: TRBV7-9; length: 16; size: NA; J: TRBJ2-5; D: TRBD2; CDR3: CASSHNKLAEGGTQYF; DNA: TGTGCCAGCAGCCACAATAAACTAGCGGAGGGGGGGACCCAGTACTTC
V: TRBV7-8; length: 16; size: NA; J: TRBJ2-7; D: TRBD2; CDR3: CASSLPRDYLSYEQYF; DNA: TGTGCCAGCAGCTTACCCCGGGACTACCTCTCCTACGAGCAGTACTTC
V: TRBV21-1; length: 16; size: few; J: TRBJ1-5; D: NA; CDR3: CARRDRPLYSNQPQHF; DNA: TGTGCCAGGAGGGACAGGCCTCTATATAGCAATCAGCCCCAGCATTTT
V: TRBV2; length: 12; size: NA; J: TRBJ2-5; D: NA; CDR3: CAGLGVRETQYF; DNA: TGTGCCGGTCTCGGTGTTAGAGAGACCCAGTACTTC
V: TRBV11-2; length: 14; size: NA; J: TRBJ1-6; D: TRBD1; CDR3: CASSTGTGLSPLHF; DNA: TGTGCCAGCAGCACAGGGACAGGGCTTTCACCCCTCCACTTT
V: TRBV5-1; length: 15; size: NA; J: TRBJ2-6; D: NA; CDR3: CASSSQGTGANVLTF; DNA: TGCGCCAGCAGCAGTCAGGGAACCGGGGCCAACGTCCTGACTTTC
V: TRBV7-7; length: 15; size: NA; J: TRBJ2-5; D: TRBD1; CDR3: CASSFRKGQQETQYF; DNA: TGTGCTAGCAGCTTTCGGAAGGGACAGCAAGAGACCCAGTACTTC
V: TRBV10-3; length: 15; size: NA; J: TRBJ1-6; D: NA; CDR3: CAISDGGGTDSPLHF; DNA: TGTGCCATCAGTGACGGGGGAGGGACCGATTCACCCCTCCACTTT
V: TRBV19; length: 12; size: once; J: TRBJ2-1; D: NA; CDR3: CASSGPFGEQFF; DNA: TGTGCCAGTAGTGGGCCGTTCGGTGAGCAGTTCTTC
V: TRBV6-6; length: 15; size: NA; J: TRBJ1-2; D: NA; CDR3: CASSNRGTLHYGYTF; DNA: TGTGCCAGCAGTAACCGCGGGACTTTGCACTATGGCTACACCTTC
V: TRBV5-1; length: 14; size: NA; J: TRBJ2-7; D: TRBD2; CDR3: CASSFSGRSYEQYF; DNA: TGCGCCAGCAGCTTTAGCGGGCGCTCCTACGAGCAGTACTTC
V: TRBV19; length: 15; size: NA; J: TRBJ1-2; D: NA; CDR3: CASSITPGTHYGYTF; DNA: TGTGCCAGTAGTATCACCCCGGGTACCCACTATGGCTACACCTTC
V: TRBV12-2; length: 14; size: NA; J: TRBJ2-5; D: NA; CDR3: CASRSTSVLETQYF; DNA: TGTGCAAGTCGCTCAACTAGCGTATTGGAGACCCAGTACTTC
V: TRBV7-2; length: 14; size: NA; J: TRBJ1-2; D: TRBD1; CDR3: CASSVTGTDYGYTF; DNA: TGTGCCAGCAGCGTTACGGGGACAGACTATGGCTACACCTTC
V: TRBV4-1; length: 16; size: NA; J: TRBJ2-7; D: TRBD1; CDR3: CASSQDFVGQGYEQYF; DNA: TGCGCCAGCAGCCAAGATTTTGTGGGACAGGGCTACGAGCAGTACTTC
V: TRBV5-1; length: 14; size: NA; J: TRBJ2-3; D: TRBD1; CDR3: CASSGGQGTDTQYF; DNA: TGCGCCAGCAGCGGGGGACAGGGGACCGATACGCAGTATTTT
V: TRBV3-1/TRBV3-2; length: 18; size: NA; J: TRBJ2-1; D: TRBD2; CDR3: CASSQDWASGGRYNEQFF; DNA: TGTGCCAGCAGCCAAGATTGGGCTAGCGGGGGACGATACAATGAGCAGTTCTTC